These T cell receptor beta chains were read from a single sample in a study of molecular identifiers for immune sequencing clone quantification. TCRdb re-called the PCR reads through MiXCR, storing one row per CDR3 protein. The table records about half a million distinct CDR3 sequences, over 20% of them present only once. The sequenced sample consisted of naive CD8+ T cells from blood, with Jurkat cell RNA spiked in. The source of these receptors is a human donor in good health. Some libraries in this study had Jurkat cell RNA spiked in. Both conserved end residues are part of each CDR3. D genes are given only for firm matches. The size entry is marked missing in some rows and otherwise reads once, few, many or a size class.

>many|-|TRBV9|TRBJ1-2
TGTGCCAGCAGCGTAGCAGAAAACTATGGCTACACCTTC
CASSVAENYGYTF
>few|TRBD1|TRBV12-3/TRBV12-4|TRBJ1-1
TGTGCCAGTGGGGACAGGGTAAACACTGAAGCTTTCTTT
CASGDRVNTEAFF
>-|TRBD2|TRBV4-2|TRBJ2-7
TGTGCCAGCAGCCAAGAGTATGGGACTAGCGTCTCCTACGAGCAGTACTTC
CASSQEYGTSVSYEQYF
>many|TRBD2|TRBV28|TRBJ2-3
TGTGCCAGCAGTTCCCGGACGGGACTAGCGGGAGCGGATACGCAGTATTTT
CASSSRTGLAGADTQYF
>many|-|TRBV7-2|TRBJ1-4
TGTGCCAGCAGCCAGGCGGGGGCTAGGATTGCAACTAATGAAAAACTGTTTTTT
CASSQAGARIATNEKLFF
>few|-|TRBV2|TRBJ2-1
TGTGCCAGCAGGGCCCAGGGAGGCTCCTACAATGAGCAGTTCTTC
CASRAQGGSYNEQFF
>few|-|TRBV7-6|TRBJ2-7
TGTGCCAGCAGCTTATTAGGTCAGGGAACCCACGAGCAGTACTTC
CASSLLGQGTHEQYF
>-|-|TRBV6-2/TRBV6-3|TRBJ1-2
TGTGCCAGCAGTTACGACGCCGGGCGTAACTATGGCTACACCTTC
CASSYDAGRNYGYTF
>-|-|TRBV6-1|TRBJ2-1
TGTGCCAGCAGTGAAAGACACTACAATGAGCAGTTCTTC
CASSERHYNEQFF
>-|TRBD2|TRBV25-1|TRBJ2-7
TGTGCCAGCAGTGACACCCTTGGGCGGGAGGCCGGCGAGCAGTACTTC
CASSDTLGREAGEQYF
>-|-|TRBV14|TRBJ1-6
TGTGCCAGCAGCCCCCTGGACGGGAATCCACCCCTCCACTTT
CASSPLDGNPPLHF
>-|-|TRBV6-5|TRBJ1-1
TGTGCCAAAGGGCCCAGGGTGAGAAACACTGAAGCTTTCTTT
CAKGPRVRNTEAFF
>many|-|TRBV7-6|TRBJ2-5
TGTGCCAGCAGCCCCCGGGACTCCGCCAGGGAGACCCAGTACTTC
CASSPRDSARETQYF
>few|TRBD2|TRBV20-1|TRBJ2-2
TGCAGTGCTAGAGATCTGGGGCGGGAGGTCGGGGAGCTGTTTTTT
CSARDLGREVGELFF
>-|-|TRBV9|TRBJ2-2
TGTGCCAGCAGCGTGGTGCGATCCGCAGGCACCGGGGAGCTGTTTTTT
CASSVVRSAGTGELFF
>many|TRBD2|TRBV4-1|TRBJ2-7
TGCGCCAGCAGCCAAGATCCGGCTAGCGGCGCCTACGAGCAGTACTTC
CASSQDPASGAYEQYF
>many|TRBD2|TRBV13|TRBJ2-5
TGTGCCAGCAGCTTAGGATCCAGTGGGAGGGCCCAAGAGACCCAGTACTTC
CASSLGSSGRAQETQYF
>many|-|TRBV7-9|TRBJ1-1
TGTGCCAGAGACCTTTTGACAGCTGAAGCTTTCTTT
CARDLLTAEAFF
>few|-|TRBV21-1|TRBJ2-7
TGTGCCAGCAGCACCGGGACAGTAGATTTTGAGCAGTACTTC
CASSTGTVDFEQYF
>-|-|TRBV9|TRBJ1-1
TGTGCCAGCAGCGTAGGAGGACCGGGACGCCTGAACACTGAAGCTTTCTTT
CASSVGGPGRLNTEAFF
>many|TRBD2|TRBV20-1|TRBJ2-5
TGCAGTGCTAAATCGGCTTTTTCGCGTCGGGAGGTTCGAGAGACCCAGTACTTC
CSAKSAFSRREVRETQYF
>many|-|TRBV2|TRBJ2-3
TGTGCCAGCAGTTCTAGCCCCCCCACCGATACGCAGTATTTT
CASSSSPPTDTQYF
>once|-|TRBV5-3|TRBJ1-3
TGTGCCAGCAGCTCGCAAGGGCTTGGAAACACCATATATTTT
CASSSQGLGNTIYF
>-|TRBD2|TRBV6-5|TRBJ2-1
TGTGCCAGCGCAACTAGCGGGGCCTACAATGAGCAGTTCTTC
CASATSGAYNEQFF
>few|-|TRBV6-5|TRBJ2-2
TGTGCCAGCAGTTATTGGGCCCTGGGTACCGGGGGGCTGTTTTTT
CASSYWALGTGGLFF
>few|-|TRBV28|TRBJ1-2
TGTGCCAGCAGCTTGTCTGGAAATCACTATGGCTACACCTTC
CASSLSGNHYGYTF
>many|TRBD1|TRBV5-1|TRBJ1-1
TGCGCCAGCAGATTGGCAGGGGGCACTGAAGCTTTCTTT
CASRLAGGTEAFF
>many|TRBD1|TRBV5-1|TRBJ2-2
TGCGCCAGCAGCCGTGGGGACAGCCTGACCGGGGAGCTGTTTTTT
CASSRGDSLTGELFF
>many|TRBD2|TRBV6-6|TRBJ2-1
TGTGCCAGCAGTTACAACACCTGGGCTAGCGGGGGGGCCGCCGTAGCCTACAATGAGCAGTTCTTC
CASSYNTWASGGAAVAYNEQFF
>-|-|TRBV20-1|TRBJ2-5
TGCAGTGCTTCTACCACAACCCCCCAAGAGACCCAGTACTTC
CSASTTTPQETQYF
>many|-|TRBV6-1|TRBJ2-7
TGTGCCAGCAGTGGATATTCTACAGGGACCGAGCAGTACTTC
CASSGYSTGTEQYF
>-|-|TRBV6-2/TRBV6-3|TRBJ2-1
TGTGCCACCGGAGTTTACAATGAGCAGTTCTTC
CATGVYNEQFF
>many|-|TRBV20-1|TRBJ2-7
TGCAGTGCTAGAGATCAGGGGATCTACGAGCAGTACTTC
CSARDQGIYEQYF
>many|-|TRBV28|TRBJ2-4
TGTGCCAGCAGTTACAGGACTATAGCCAAAAACATTCAGTACTTC
CASSYRTIAKNIQYF
>few|-|TRBV5-1|TRBJ1-1
TGCGCCAGCAGCTTGTCCGGGGGGGGGTACACTGAAGCTTTCTTT
CASSLSGGGYTEAFF
>once|-|TRBV3-1|TRBJ1-1
TGTGCCAGCAGCCAAGGGCTTTTTCGGAGGGCCACTGTAGCTTTCTTT
CASSQGLFRRATVAFF
>many|-|TRBV6-1|TRBJ1-5
TGTGCCAGCAGGAAATACAGGGCGAAGGAGCCCCAGCATTTT
CASRKYRAKEPQHF
>many|-|TRBV12-3/TRBV12-4|TRBJ2-1
TGTGCCAGCAGTTTCGGTCATGAGCAGTTCTTC
CASSFGHEQFF
>-|TRBD1|TRBV2|TRBJ2-1
TGTGCCAGCAGTCTAACAGGGGATAGGCCCTACAATGAGCAGTTCTTC
CASSLTGDRPYNEQFF
>many|TRBD1|TRBV28|TRBJ2-7
TGTGCCAGCAGTTTTAGGGGACAGGGGAACGAGCAGTACTTC
CASSFRGQGNEQYF
>-|TRBD2|TRBV28|TRBJ2-2
TGTGCCAGCAGTGTATCTGGCGGGAGTATCGACGGGGAGCTGTTTTTT
CASSVSGGSIDGELFF
>many|-|TRBV28|TRBJ2-7
TGTGCCAGCAGTCCCCGACCTTGGAACGAGCAGTACTTC
CASSPRPWNEQYF
>many|-|TRBV20-1|TRBJ1-2
TGCAGTGCTAGAGACGAGGGTCTCTATGGCTACACCTTC
CSARDEGLYGYTF
>-|TRBD1|TRBV7-6|TRBJ2-7
TGTGCCAGCAGCGCGCCCCCCTTCGGGACAGGACTCTCCTACGAGCAGTACTTC
CASSAPPFGTGLSYEQYF
>few|-|TRBV6-5|TRBJ2-2
TGTGCCAGCAGCGATTACGACGGGGGATGGGCCGGGGAGCTGTTTTTT
CASSDYDGGWAGELFF
>many|TRBD2|TRBV5-1|TRBJ2-2
TGCGCCAGCAGCTCTTGGGACTACCTCACCGGGGAGCTGTTTTTT
CASSSWDYLTGELFF
>-|-|TRBV30|TRBJ2-7
TGTGCCTGGAGTCTTGGGAGCTACGAGCAGTACTTC
CAWSLGSYEQYF
>many|TRBD2|TRBV9|TRBJ2-3
TGTGCCAGCAGCGCCTTTCTAGCGGGGGAGACAGATACGCAGTATTTT
CASSAFLAGETDTQYF
>-|TRBD2|TRBV28|TRBJ2-1
TGTGCCAGCAGTTTGATATATGCGGGAGGGGGTGTTGAGCAGTTCTTC
CASSLIYAGGGVEQFF
>-|TRBD1|TRBV7-9|TRBJ2-7
TGTGCCAGCAGCCTACAGGGGGCCAACGAGCAGTACTTC
CASSLQGANEQYF
>-|-|TRBV7-9|TRBJ1-3
TGTGCCAGCAGCCCCCGTTTGGACAGAGAAACTGGAAACACCATATATTTT
CASSPRLDRETGNTIYF
>-|-|TRBV5-1|TRBJ2-7
TGCGCCAGCAGCTTTGAGCATGCAGAGACCAACCTCTACGAGCAGTACTTC
CASSFEHAETNLYEQYF